The 29 T cell receptor beta chains presented below share a single source sample, sequenced in a study of T-cell reconstitution after alpha-beta-depleted transplantation in children. Unique molecular identifiers were built into the TCRbeta library. TCRdb recomputed calls from the PCR reads with MiXCR, one row per CDR3 protein. The sample has about 610,000 distinct CDR3 sequences; more than 9% are singletons. Sequences were derived from PBMCs from the stem cell graft donor, sampled from the stem cell graft. The receptor set was obtained from a human donor who donated a stem cell graft to a child with acute myeloid leukemia.

This clonotype came up a few times. V usage is TRBV29-1 and J usage is TRBJ1-1; 10 bases match TRBD1. CDR3 size: 15 residues. Germline V gene data show CDR1 as SQVTM and CDR2 as ANQGSEA. Trimming removed 5 bases from V and 3 bases from J; junction bases left unmatched: 9. The CDR3 region has the DNA TGCAGCGTTTACCGCTCCGGGACAGGGGACACTGAAGCTTTCTTT. This codes for CSVYRSGTGDTEAFF.

This clonotype was detected ten times or more. This CDR3 is CSVSRGADTQYF. CDR3 DNA: TGCAGCGTTAGCAGGGGGGCAGATACGCAGTATTTT. The rearrangement links TRBV29-1 to TRBJ2-3; D is possibly TRBD1 (7 bases). Trimming took 5 bases from V and 4 from J, leaving 10 bases between them. This CDR3 contains 12 residues. Germline CDR1 and CDR2: SQVTM and ANQGSEA.

V and J are TRBV7-2 and TRBJ2-1; D is unresolved. Germline values: CDR1 SGHTA, CDR2 FQGNSA. The CDR3 runs to 15 residues. V lost 2 bases and J 8 bases, leaving 16 bases between the germline ends. In DNA, the CDR3 is TGTGCCAGCAGCTTATCCAGACCTGGTTTGGATGAGCAGTTCTTC. Its protein product is CASSLSRPGLDEQFF.

The chain links TRBV4-3 to TRBJ1-2; 7 positions match TRBD1. CDR3 size: 17 residues. Per the germline V gene, CDR1 is LGHNA and CDR2 is YSLEER. The trim removed 0 bases at V and 0 bases at J, leaving 7 bases unmatched. CDR3: CASSQEEGRGSNYGYTF. Written as DNA, the CDR3 is TGCGCCAGCAGCCAAGAAGAGGGCAGGGGGTCTAACTATGGCTACACCTTC.

This clonotype has only a few counts. The genes are TRBV6-5 and TRBJ2-7; 11 bases are a match to TRBD2. Germline V lookup: CDR1 MNHEY, CDR2 SVGAGI. CDR3 length equals 15 residues. J was trimmed by 5 bases and V by 6 bases; bases with no gene match: 9. This CDR3 reads CASSPLAGGGHEQYF. Written as DNA, the CDR3 is TGTGCCAGCAGCCCGCTAGCGGGAGGAGGACACGAGCAGTACTTC.

This clonotype was counted between two and nine times. The CDR3 DNA sequence: TGTGCCAGCAGTTTATTCGGGCAGGGCCAGCCCCAGCATTTT. Translated: CASSLFGQGQPQHF. V is TRBV12-3 or TRBV12-4 and J is TRBJ1-5, with D possibly TRBD1 on 5 matching bases. CDR3 size: 14 residues. Trimming left V 2 bases short and J 7 bases short, with 12 bases between.

The rearrangement joins TRBV27 to TRBJ2-3, with TRBD1 matching 9 bases. V trimming: 5 bases; J trimming: 2 bases; junction bases outside the gene matches: 11. Germline V lookup: CDR1 MNHEY, CDR2 SMNVEV (reference sequence). The CDR3 loop spans 17 amino acids. DNA for the CDR3: TGTGCCAGCAGTAGCCTATCGGGACAGGGACCCACAGATACGCAGTATTTT. Its protein is CASSSLSGQGPTDTQYF.

This clonotype was detected once. This chain joins TRBV5-1 and TRBJ2-5; 7 positions match TRBD1. The CDR3 runs to 15 residues. Trimming at V came to 1 base and at J to 3 bases, leaving 6 bases not matched to a gene. Germline assignment: CDR1 SGHRS and CDR2 YFSETQ. The DNA of the CDR3 is TGCGCCAGCAGCTTGTCCTCACAGGGGAAAGAGACCCAGTACTTC. Translating gives CASSLSSQGKETQYF.

J is TRBJ2-1 and V is TRBV20-1, with 8 bases matching TRBD2. V gave up 1 base and J gave up 0 bases; unmatched junction bases: 8. CDR1 is DFQATT, CDR2 SNEGSKA, per germline (reference sequence). CDR3 length: 17 residues. The CDR3 sequence is CSARVGTRGFSYNEQFF. The CDR3 bases are TGCAGTGCTAGAGTCGGGACTAGGGGCTTCTCCTACAATGAGCAGTTCTTC.

This clonotype occurred many times. The chain uses TRBV25-1 and TRBJ2-1, with D perhaps matching TRBD1 (8 bases). Per the germline V gene, CDR1 is MGHDK and CDR2 is SYGVNS. The CDR3 extends over 16 amino acids. Trimming took off 5 bases at V and 4 bases at J, with 18 bases between the two ends. Written as DNA, the CDR3 is TGTGCCAGCAGTACCCAGGGGGCGCGGGGGTACAATGAGCAGTTCTTC. It yields the protein CASSTQGARGYNEQFF.

The gene calls are TRBV4-3 and TRBJ2-1, with D uncertain. This CDR3 comprises 18 residues. V shed 0 bases and J shed 2 bases, with 17 bases lying between them. Germline CDR1 and CDR2: LGHNA and YSLEER. The CDR3 coding sequence is TGCGCCAGCAGCCAAGATGAGGTTACTGCGTTCCCCTACAATGAGCAGTTCTTC. This encodes CASSQDEVTAFPYNEQFF.

This clonotype was recorded many times. The chain joins TRBV10-3 to TRBJ2-1, with 8 bases fitting TRBD1. Per germline, CDR1 ENHRY and CDR2 SYGVKD. The CDR3 length is 16 residues. V lost 0 bases, J lost 2 bases, and 3 bases stayed unmatched. The CDR3 reads CAISESGQGPYNEQFF. In DNA form, the CDR3 reads TGTGCCATCAGTGAGTCCGGACAGGGTCCCTACAATGAGCAGTTCTTC.

The rearrangement links TRBV20-1 to TRBJ2-3; tentative D call: TRBD2 (6 bases). Germline loops: CDR1 DFQATT, CDR2 SNEGSKA (reference sequence). CDR3 length: 14 amino acids. With 1 base removed from V and 4 bases from J, the gap between germline ends came to 12 bases. CDR3 region: CSARAPGVSDTQYF. In DNA form, the CDR3 reads TGCAGTGCTAGAGCTCCGGGAGTGTCAGATACGCAGTATTTT.

This clonotype was seen ten or more times. The rearrangement joins TRBV29-1 to TRBJ1-1, with unresolved D. Trimming removed 7 bases from V and 4 bases from J, with 13 bases in between. This CDR3 has 12 residues. The V gene's germline CDR1 is SQVTM and CDR2 ANQGSEA. In DNA form, the CDR3 reads TGCAGCGGCCGGACCTTCAGCACTGAAGCTTTCTTT. Amino acids: CSGRTFSTEAFF.

The genes are TRBV12-3 or TRBV12-4 and TRBJ2-4, with D unresolved. The CDR3 consists of 16 residues. Trimming removed 2 bases at V and 0 bases at J, with 11 bases between. The CDR3 is CASSLMGNLAKNIQYF. CDR3 bases: TGTGCCAGCAGTTTAATGGGCAACCTAGCCAAAAACATTCAGTACTTC.

This clonotype was seen a few times. The chain recombines TRBV20-1 with TRBJ2-7; the D gene is possibly TRBD2 (5 bases). This CDR3 has 14 amino acids. The V gene lost 7 bases and the J gene lost 0 bases, with 16 bases spanning the gap. Germline-derived CDR1 and CDR2 are DFQATT and SNEGSKA (reference sequence). The CDR3: CSVSGRSSSYEQYF. CDR3 nucleotides: TGCAGTGTAAGCGGCCGATCAAGCTCCTACGAGCAGTACTTC.

This clonotype came up a few times. The J gene is TRBJ2-3, the V gene TRBV7-2; D is undetermined. The germline gives CDR1 SGHTA, CDR2 FQGNSA. The CDR3 is 15 amino acids. V was shortened by 2 bases and J by 1 base, with 10 bases between the two germline ends. The CDR3 is CASSLFQKGTDTQYF. CDR3 sequence (DNA): TGTGCCAGCAGCTTATTTCAGAAGGGCACAGATACGCAGTATTTT.

The table lists this clonotype with a few counts. This sequence joins TRBV5-1 and TRBJ2-3, with D unresolved. This CDR3 contains 16 residues. V was shortened by 0 bases and J by 3 bases, with 14 bases between the two germline ends. CDR1 is SGHRS, CDR2 YFSETQ, per germline. CDR3 in amino acids: CASSLDAGWMTDTQYF. Written as DNA, the CDR3 is TGCGCCAGCAGCTTGGATGCAGGTTGGATGACAGATACGCAGTATTTT.

This chain joins TRBV2 and TRBJ2-1, with 9 bases lining up with TRBD2. Trimming removed 4 bases from V and 8 bases from J; junction bases left unmatched: 15. The V gene's germline CDR1 is SNHLY and CDR2 FYNNEI. This CDR3 comprises 17 residues. CDR3 residues: CASSGRSRGLAPDEQFF. For the CDR3, the DNA is TGTGCCAGCAGTGGAAGGAGTCGGGGACTAGCCCCCGATGAGCAGTTCTTC.

CDR3 DNA: TGTGCCACCAGCAGTGGGACTAGCGCTTCCTACGAGCAGTACTTC. It translates to CATSSGTSASYEQYF. This chain uses TRBV15 with TRBJ2-7; 10 nucleotides line up with TRBD2. The CDR3 has 15 amino acids. Germline V gene data show CDR1 as LNHNV and CDR2 as YYDKDF (reference sequence). J was trimmed by 1 base and V by 3 bases; bases with no gene match: 3.

As regards this clonotype: A much bigger clone sits one base away, suggesting this may be a read error. V gene TRBV20-1 combines with J gene TRBJ1-3; D is uncertain. The CDR3 loop spans 17 amino acids. The germline gives CDR1 DFQATT, CDR2 SNEGSKA (reference sequence). CDR3 bases: TGCAGTTCTAGAGATCCAGGCGGGGATTCCTCTGGAAACACCATATATTTT. Its translation: CSSRDPGGDSSGNTIYF.

This clonotype was picked up a small number of times. The V gene is TRBV7-9, the J gene TRBJ2-7; D not resolved. The CDR3 runs 15 residues. V lost 4 bases, J lost 0 bases, and 13 bases lay in between. The germline CDR1 and CDR2 sequences are SEHNR and FQNEAQ (reference sequence). In nucleotides, the CDR3 is TGTGCCAGCAGCTCCGTCCGCTGGAGCTCCTACGAGCAGTACTTC. Its translation is CASSSVRWSSYEQYF.

The chain couples TRBV2 to TRBJ2-1; D remains unclear. The CDR3 runs 12 residues. Germline loops: CDR1 SNHLY, CDR2 FYNNEI. V lost 10 bases to trimming and J lost 0 bases, with 7 bases between them. The CDR3: CATRDSYNEQFF. CDR3 sequence (DNA): TGTGCCACTCGAGACTCCTACAATGAGCAGTTCTTC.

This clonotype was seen repeatedly, ten times or more. The genes are TRBV24-1 and TRBJ2-2; unclear D gene. This CDR3 spans 14 amino acids. The germline V gene encodes CDR1 KGHDR and CDR2 SFDVKD. V was trimmed by 0 bases and J by 1 base, leaving 2 bases between them. This chain's CDR3 is CATSDLQNTGELFF. The CDR3 region has the DNA TGTGCCACCAGTGATTTGCAGAACACCGGGGAGCTGTTTTTT.

The chain joins TRBV29-1 to TRBJ2-2, with D perhaps TRBD1 or TRBD2 (5 bases each). This CDR3 contains 14 residues. Between the trimmed V and J ends, which lost 3 bases and 5 bases, there was a span of 13 bases. In germline, CDR1 is SQVTM, CDR2 ANQGSEA. The CDR3: CSVERGLRTGELFF. CDR3 nucleotides: TGCAGCGTTGAGAGGGGATTGAGAACCGGGGAGCTGTTTTTT.

The gene calls are TRBV6-1 and TRBJ1-1; D is unresolved. The germline V gene encodes CDR1 MNHNS and CDR2 SASEGT. Between the trimmed V and J ends, which lost 0 bases and 6 bases, there was a span of 11 bases. This CDR3 is 14 amino acids long. CDR3 nucleotides: TGTGCCAGCAGTGAAGCGCCAGACCGGGCTGAAGCTTTCTTT. Translation gives CASSEAPDRAEAFF.

This clonotype was recorded a few times. The chain carries TRBV10-3 and TRBJ2-3; 13 nucleotides align to TRBD2. Germline assignment: CDR1 ENHRY and CDR2 SYGVKD. CDR3 length equals 15 residues. The V and J ends lost 6 bases and 3 bases, in that order; junction bases with no gene match: 3. CDR3 amino acids: CAIRQLAGGTDTQYF. CDR3 in DNA: TGTGCCATCAGACAACTAGCGGGAGGGACAGATACGCAGTATTTT.

The rearrangement uses TRBV9 and TRBJ2-6; 16 bases match TRBD2. J lost 1 base, V lost 4 bases, and 2 bases had no gene match. Germline lookup yields CDR1 SGDLS and CDR2 YYNGEE. The CDR3 is 18 amino acids. CDR3 coding DNA: TGTGCCAGCAGCCCGGGACTAGCGGGAGGGTCTGGGGCCAACGTCCTGACTTTC. This sequence encodes CASSPGLAGGSGANVLTF.

The rearrangement links TRBV5-4 to TRBJ2-1; D is undetermined. Germline V CDR1 and CDR2: SGHNT, YYREEE (reference sequence). Trimming left V 0 bases short and J 6 bases short, with 7 bases between. The CDR3 totals 13 residues. CDR3 region: CASSLAIVNEQFF. CDR3 nucleotides: TGTGCCAGCAGCTTGGCTATCGTCAATGAGCAGTTCTTC.